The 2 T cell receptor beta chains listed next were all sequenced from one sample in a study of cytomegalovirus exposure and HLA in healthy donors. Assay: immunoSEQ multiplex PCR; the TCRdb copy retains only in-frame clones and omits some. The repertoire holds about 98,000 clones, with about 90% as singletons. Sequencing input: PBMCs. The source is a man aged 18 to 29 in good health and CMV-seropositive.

DNA of the CDR3: TGTGCCAGCAGTATACAAGAGACCCAGTACTTC. Translating gives CASSIQETQYF. This sequence joins TRBV2 and TRBJ2-5; D call uncertain. There are 11 residues in the CDR3. Trimming left V 5 bases short and J 2 bases short, with 3 bases between. Germline CDR1 is SNHLY and CDR2 is FYNNEI.

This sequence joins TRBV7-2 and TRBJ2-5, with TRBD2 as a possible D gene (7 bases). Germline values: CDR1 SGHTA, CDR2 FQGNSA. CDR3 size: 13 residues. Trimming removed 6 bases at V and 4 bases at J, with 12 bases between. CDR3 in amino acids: CASRRGEGETQYF. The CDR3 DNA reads TGTGCCAGCAGGAGGGGGGAGGGAGAGACCCAGTACTTC.